The rows below give T cell receptor beta chains drawn from one sample of a study of T cell responses to AZD1222 COVID-19 vaccine. Clones were read by immunoSEQ multiplex PCR, and TCRdb kept only the in-frame ones, dropping some. The table records 150,000 or so clones, roughly 90% of them present only once. The specimen comprised peripheral blood, sampled on day 0 of AZD1222 vaccination. The receptors here all came from an adult in good health. The CDR3 runs from the conserved cysteine through the conserved F or W. D genes are given only for firm matches. The size entry is marked missing in some rows and otherwise reads once, few, many or a size class.

>TRBJ1-3|.|.|TRBV6-6
TGTGCCAGCACCGAGGGGAACACCATATATTTT
CASTEGNTIYF
>TRBJ1-2|.|few|TRBV6-6
TGTGCAGTTAGCCTGGGGGAGTATGGCTACACCTTC
CAVSLGEYGYTF
>TRBJ2-1|TRBD1|.|TRBV27
TGTGCCAGCAGTTTAGACAGGGCAAATGAGCAGTTCTTC
CASSLDRANEQFF
>TRBJ2-6|.|.|TRBV2
TGTGCCAGCAATCAGCTAATCTCTGGGGCCAACGTCCTGACTTTC
CASNQLISGANVLTF
>TRBJ2-2|TRBD2|.|TRBV4-1
TGCGCCAGCAGCCAAGGACCTCTTAGCGGGAGAACGTGGGGGGAGCTGTTTTTT
CASSQGPLSGRTWGELFF
>TRBJ1-1|.|.|TRBV3-1/TRBV3-2
TGTGCCAGCAGCCCCACTGAAGCTTTCTTT
CASSPTEAFF
>TRBJ2-1|.|.|TRBV20-1
TGCAGTGCTAGTCTTCTGGAGGGGCCCCCCTCGAGCTCCTACAATGAGCAGTTCTTC
CSASLLEGPPSSSYNEQFF
>TRBJ1-5|.|.|TRBV18
TGTGCCAGCTCACACGGGTATTATAGCAATCAGCCCCAGCATTTT
CASSHGYYSNQPQHF
>TRBJ2-5|TRBD2|.|TRBV7-2
TGTGCCAGCAGCTTAGGGGGGACTAGAGAGACCCAGTACTTC
CASSLGGTRETQYF
>TRBJ1-5|.|.|TRBV12-3/TRBV12-4
TGTGCCAGCAGTCCTCCCTGGCAGCCCCAGCATTTT
CASSPPWQPQHF
>TRBJ1-6|.|.|TRBV30
TGTGCCTGGAGTGTACTCGACAGCTCCTATAATTCACCCCTCCACTTT
CAWSVLDSSYNSPLHF
>TRBJ2-7|TRBD2|.|TRBV5-6
TGTGCCAGCAGCCGTGGACTAGCGGGACGAGGCGAGCAGTACTTC
CASSRGLAGRGEQYF
>TRBJ2-6|.|.|TRBV3-1/TRBV3-2
TGTGCCAGCAGTAAAAGGACAAGCCGTCGGTCTGGGGCCAACGTCCTGACTTTC
CASSKRTSRRSGANVLTF
>TRBJ2-7|.|.|TRBV9
TGTGCCAGCAGCGTAGGTAGTGGCGTCTACGAGCAGTACTTC
CASSVGSGVYEQYF
>TRBJ1-4|.|.|TRBV30
TGTGCCCGCGGCTCCTCGGAATATGAAAAACTGTTTTTT
CARGSSEYEKLFF
>TRBJ2-1|TRBD1|.|TRBV28
TGTGCCAGCAGTCCCTTTGGGACAGGCGCGGACAATGAGCAGTTCTTC
CASSPFGTGADNEQFF
>TRBJ2-3|.|.|TRBV28
TGTGCCAGCAGTTTATTAGCGGAGGCAGATACGCAGTATTTT
CASSLLAEADTQYF
>TRBJ1-1|TRBD1|.|TRBV10-3
TGTGCCACCAAGTCAGGACAGGGTTTTGCTGAAGCTTTCTTT
CATKSGQGFAEAFF
>TRBJ1-5|.|.|TRBV7-2
TGTGCCAGCAGCTTAGCTGGGGGGGTTCAGCCCCAGCATTTT
CASSLAGGVQPQHF
>TRBJ2-7|TRBD1|.|TRBV11-3
TGTGCCAGCCTCCCCCGGGACAGGGCTCCCTACGAGCAGTACTTC
CASLPRDRAPYEQYF
>TRBJ2-1|.|.|TRBV12-3/TRBV12-4
TGTGCCAGCAGATCTTTGAATGAGCAGTTCTTC
CASRSLNEQFF
>TRBJ2-3|.|.|TRBV4-3
TGCGCCAGCAGCCAAGACCCCAGACAGAGCCCAGATACGCAGTATTTT
CASSQDPRQSPDTQYF
>TRBJ1-6|.|.|TRBV5-4
TGTGCCAGCAGCTTCATGGAACCGGATTCACCCCTCCACTTT
CASSFMEPDSPLHF
>TRBJ1-6|TRBD1|.|TRBV6-5
TGTGCCAGCAGTTCCGGCCCCGACAGGGGGTCACCCCTCCACTTT
CASSSGPDRGSPLHF
>TRBJ2-4|TRBD1|.|TRBV25-1
TGTGCCAGCAGTGACCGGGACAGGGGTGTGGACATTCAGTACTTC
CASSDRDRGVDIQYF
>TRBJ2-7|TRBD1|.|TRBV13
TGTGCCAGCAGCCCGAGGGACAGATTCGCCTACGAGCAGTACTTC
CASSPRDRFAYEQYF
>TRBJ1-2|TRBD1|.|TRBV5-6
TGTGCCAGCAGCTTGGGCCCGGACAGGGTATATGGCTACACCTTC
CASSLGPDRVYGYTF
>TRBJ2-2|.|.|TRBV11-3
TGTGCCAGCAGCTTAAACCAGGGTTCCATCGGGGAGCTGTTTTTT
CASSLNQGSIGELFF
>TRBJ1-4|.|.|TRBV23-1
TGCGCCAGCAGTCAATCTCTCAGGGGCGGTGAAAAACTGTTTTTT
CASSQSLRGGEKLFF
>TRBJ2-3|.|.|TRBV13
TGTGCCAGCAGCTACCCTTTCTACACAGATACGCAGTATTTT
CASSYPFYTDTQYF
>TRBJ2-5|TRBD2|.|TRBV25-1
TGTGCCAGCAGTGAATCCCGGGGGGGGCGAGAGACCCAGTACTTC
CASSESRGGRETQYF
>TRBJ1-3|.|once|TRBV9
TGTGCCAGCAGCGCCGATTTTCTGGGGGATAAAACTGGAAACACCATATATTTT
CASSADFLGDKTGNTIYF
>TRBJ1-2|.|.|TRBV14
TGTGCCAGCAGCCAGGGTTGGACGGACTATGGCTACACCTTC
CASSQGWTDYGYTF
>TRBJ1-1|.|.|TRBV30
TGTGCCTGGAGTGTAAGGGTCCAAATGTTT
CAWSVRVQMF
>TRBJ1-3|TRBD1|.|TRBV10-3
TGTGCCATCAGCGCAGGGGGGTTCTCTGGAAACACCATATATTTT
CAISAGGFSGNTIYF
>TRBJ2-7|TRBD1|.|TRBV6-2/TRBV6-3
TGTGCCAGCAGTTACTCTCCCGGGACAGGGCCCTACGAGCAGTACTTC
CASSYSPGTGPYEQYF
>TRBJ1-2|TRBD1|.|TRBV29-1
TGCAGCGTTGAAGGGACAGGGTGGGGCTATGGCTACACCTTC
CSVEGTGWGYGYTF
>TRBJ1-2|.|.|TRBV4-1
TGCGCCAGCAGCCAAGCGCCGGGGGGGGCAAATGGCTACACCTTC
CASSQAPGGANGYTF
>TRBJ2-1|.|.|TRBV14
TGTGCCAGCAGCCAAGCCGGGACAGTGGCGGGGGGTGAGCAGTTCTTC
CASSQAGTVAGGEQFF